Listed below are T cell receptor beta chains from one sample, sequenced in a study of shared clonotypes between healthy human individuals. Repertoires were generated with immunoSEQ multiplex PCR, while TCRdb's copy carries only in-frame clones and drops some. The table lists hundreds of thousands of clones, approximately 90% of them singletons, with 20% to 25% in the top ten. Sample: naive CD8+ T cells sorted from blood. Every receptor here comes from a man aged 30-40 years in good health. The CDR3 runs from the conserved cysteine through the conserved F or W. A D gene is named only where the DNA matches it firmly. Only some rows state a clone size, as once, few, many or a class for expanded clones.

V gene,J gene,D gene,clone size,CDR3 DNA,CDR3 protein
TRBV5-1,TRBJ2-1,NA,NA,TGCGCCAGCAGGGACGCGGTAAGCTCCTACAATGAGCAGTTCTTC,CASRDAVSSYNEQFF
TRBV6-5,TRBJ2-7,TRBD2,NA,TGTGCCAGCTCCCTCGGGACTAGTGACGAGCAGTACTTC,CASSLGTSDEQYF
TRBV19,TRBJ2-1,NA,NA,TGTGCCAGTAGTATTCGTAGTTACAATGAGCAGTTCTTC,CASSIRSYNEQFF
TRBV14,TRBJ2-7,TRBD1,NA,TGTGCCAGCAGCCCTGCCGGACAGGGCTACGAGCAGTACTTC,CASSPAGQGYEQYF
TRBV2,TRBJ1-3,NA,once,TGTGCCAGCATGGCGGACTCTGGAAACACCATATATTTT,CASMADSGNTIYF
TRBV6-7,TRBJ1-3,TRBD1,NA,TGTGCCAGCAGTTTCGGGACAGACTCTGGAAACACCATATATTTT,CASSFGTDSGNTIYF
TRBV29-1,TRBJ2-1,TRBD1,NA,TGCAGCGTTGAACGCTGGAGGGACAGGGGGAATGAGCAGTTCTTC,CSVERWRDRGNEQFF
TRBV5-4,TRBJ1-1,NA,NA,TGTGCCAGCAGCCAAGACTTGGACAGTATGAACACTGAAGCTTTCTTT,CASSQDLDSMNTEAFF
TRBV7-9,TRBJ2-1,TRBD2,once,TGTGCCAGCAGCTTAGAAGAGGGACTAGCCAAAGACAATGAGCAGTTCTTC,CASSLEEGLAKDNEQFF
TRBV29-1,TRBJ2-2,NA,NA,TGCAGCGGACTCGGGGAGAACACCGGGGAGCTGTTTTTT,CSGLGENTGELFF